The 23 T cell receptor beta chains reported below all come from one sample, sequenced in a study of T cell responses to AZD1222 COVID-19 vaccine. Profiling relied on immunoSEQ multiplex PCR, and the TCRdb table lists in-frame clones only, not all of them. The table lists approximately 80,000 clones, 75% to 90% of them singletons. The starting material was peripheral blood, obtained on day 0 of AZD1222 vaccination. The receptors were sampled from an adult in good health.

The chain has TRBV7-3 and TRBJ2-3; 9 nucleotides agree with TRBD2. Germline CDR1 reads SGHTA; CDR2 reads FQGTGA. With V trimmed by 1 base and J by 0 bases, 5 bases remained unmatched. The CDR3 runs to 17 residues. The DNA for the CDR3 is TGTGCCAGCAGCTTAAGTGGTAGCGGGAGTAGCACAGATACGCAGTATTTT. Its protein product is CASSLSGSGSSTDTQYF. The variable domain in full, with the rest retrieved from reference TRBV7-3 and TRBJ2-3, is GAGVSQTPSNKVTEKGKYVELRCDPISGHTALYWYRQSLGQGPEFLIYFQGTGAADDSGLPNDRFFAVRPEGSVSTLKIQRTERGDSAVYLCASSLSGSGSSTDTQYFGPGTRLTVL.

This chain joins TRBV28 and TRBJ2-7; 9 bases are a match to TRBD2. The CDR3 runs 18 residues. Germline CDR1 MDHEN, CDR2 SYDVKM. Germline trimming cut 6 bases from V and 0 bases from J; bases unmatched to any gene: 15. CDR3 bases: TGTGCCAGCAGGGGGCAAGGGGGAAAGCGGGAGGTCTCCTACGAGCAGTACTTC. Its translation is CASRGQGGKREVSYEQYF.

This chain uses TRBV19 with TRBJ2-7; D perhaps matches TRBD1 (6 bases). The V gene lost 10 bases and the J gene lost 6 bases, with 13 bases spanning the gap. Germline V gene lookup returns CDR1 LNHDA and CDR2 SQIVND (reference sequence). The CDR3 totals 11 residues. The CDR3 sequence is CAIGWGPEQYF. CDR3 coding DNA: TGTGCCATTGGGTGGGGGCCCGAGCAGTACTTC.

CDR3 loop: CATEADTIYF. The CDR3 DNA reads TGTGCCACAGAGGCGGACACCATATATTTT. This chain links TRBV6-5 with TRBJ1-3; no definite D call. Germline V lookup: CDR1 MNHEY, CDR2 SVGAGI. The CDR3 spans 10 residues. Trimming shortened V by 10 bases and J by 8 bases, and 9 bases separated the two germline ends.

The chain employs TRBV2 and TRBJ1-2; a weak D match, TRBD1 (6 bases). The CDR3 loop spans 14 amino acids. The germline CDR1 and CDR2 sequences are SNHLY and FYNNEI. V lost 8 bases, J lost 4 bases, and 17 bases lay in between. The CDR3 sequence is CASFPGGRGYGYTF. CDR3 in DNA: TGTGCCAGCTTCCCCGGGGGGCGCGGCTATGGCTACACCTTC.

The chain uses TRBV6-5 and TRBJ1-4; maybe TRBD1 (6 bases). CDR1 and CDR2 from the germline V gene are MNHEY and SVGAGI. V was clipped by 5 bases and J by 7 bases, with 14 bases between them. CDR3 length equals 14 residues. CDR3 nucleotide sequence: TGTGCCAGCAGTCGACGGGGGCAGGGTGAAAAACTGTTTTTT. Translation: CASSRRGQGEKLFF.

This clone is a singleton in its sample. In nucleotides, the CDR3 is TGTGCCAGCAGCCAGGGGGGAGGGGGATCCTACGAGCAGTACTTC. Its translation is CASSQGGGGSYEQYF. The chain employs TRBV3-1 (or the pseudogene TRBV3-2) and TRBJ2-7; a weak D match, TRBD2 (7 bases). CDR1 is LGHDT and CDR2 is YNNKEL in the germline V gene (reference sequence). The CDR3 runs 15 residues. V was clipped by 3 bases and J by 1 base, with 13 bases between them.

The chain has TRBV4-1 and TRBJ2-7, with D perhaps TRBD1 (5 bases). V was shortened by 6 bases and J by 0 bases, with 9 bases between the two germline ends. The germline CDR1 and CDR2 sequences are MGHRA and YSYEKL. The CDR3 is made up of 13 amino acids. CDR3 nucleotides: TGCGCCAGCAGAGAGGACATCTCCTACGAGCAGTACTTC. Its protein product is CASREDISYEQYF.

V is TRBV11-2 and J is TRBJ2-7; D is undetermined. V lost 2 bases, J lost 5 bases, and 10 bases lay in between. This CDR3 region has 13 residues. Germline values: CDR1 SGHAT, CDR2 FQNNGV. CDR3 loop: CASSLNGQDEQYF. The CDR3 coding sequence is TGTGCCAGCAGCTTAAATGGCCAGGACGAGCAGTACTTC.

This chain uses TRBV2 with TRBJ2-3; 14 bases agree with TRBD2. V shed 8 bases, J shed 6 bases, and the junction held 7 bases outside the gene matches. The CDR3 is 15 amino acids. Germline V gene sequence: CDR1 SNHLY, CDR2 FYNNEI. CDR3 sequence: CASEGLAGVRDTQYF. The CDR3 coding sequence is TGTGCCAGCGAGGGACTAGCGGGAGTACGGGATACGCAGTATTTT.

Remarks on this clone: Mismatch with germline at one junction end may stem from a read error. The V call is TRBV30, the J call TRBJ1-5; 9 bases are a match to TRBD1. The CDR3 consists of 13 residues. The germline V gene has CDR1 GTSNPN and CDR2 SVGIG (reference sequence). In DNA form, the CDR3 reads TGTACCTGTAGGACAGGGGACTATCAGCCCCAGCATTTT. It translates to CTCRTGDYQPQHF.

This rearrangement joins TRBV19 to TRBJ1-5, with TRBD1 identical over 9 bases. The CDR3 is 16 residues long. V lost 5 bases, J lost 4 bases, and 9 bases stayed unmatched. The germline V gene has CDR1 LNHDA and CDR2 SQIVND (reference sequence). Here the CDR3 reads CASSLNGQGTNQPQHF. CDR3 DNA sequence: TGTGCCAGTAGTCTAAATGGACAGGGGACTAATCAGCCCCAGCATTTT.

This chain connects TRBV4-1 to TRBJ2-4; the D is unclear. Germline V gene sequence: CDR1 MGHRA, CDR2 YSYEKL. The CDR3 length is 14 residues. The V and J ends lost 0 bases and 4 bases respectively, with 7 bases between them. This CDR3 is CASSQEIAKNIQYF. As DNA, the CDR3 is TGCGCCAGCAGCCAAGAAATAGCAAAAAACATTCAGTACTTC.

This clone was picked up a small number of times. This chain joins TRBV7-8 and TRBJ2-5, with no clear D. The germline gives CDR1 SGHVS, CDR2 FQNEAQ. Trimming stripped 3 bases from V and 2 bases from J, with 7 bases between. CDR3 length: 13 residues. CDR3 in DNA: TGTGCCAGCAGCTTGACACATCAAGAGACCCAGTACTTC. Amino acid sequence: CASSLTHQETQYF.

The CDR3 loop is CASSGWETTNEKLFF. In nucleotides, the CDR3 is TGTGCCAGCAGCGGCTGGGAGACAACTAATGAAAAACTGTTTTTT. V is TRBV7-9 and J is TRBJ1-4; D is unresolved. The V and J ends lost 5 bases and 0 bases respectively, with 10 bases between them. CDR1 and CDR2 (germline): SEHNR, FQNEAQ (reference sequence). The CDR3 runs 15 residues.

The CDR3 sequence: CSASTGLALSYEQYF. The CDR3 DNA follows: TGCAGTGCTAGTACGGGACTAGCGTTATCCTACGAGCAGTACTTC. The chain couples TRBV20-1 to TRBJ2-7; 10 positions match TRBD2. CDR1 is DFQATT, CDR2 SNEGSKA, per germline (reference sequence). CDR3 length: 15 amino acids. J gave up 1 base and V 3 bases, and 6 bases lay outside the gene matches.

The chain carries TRBV28 and TRBJ2-1; TRBD2 might be the D (6 bases). The V and J ends lost 3 bases and 2 bases respectively, with 11 bases between them. The CDR3 is 15 residues long. Germline V gene data show CDR1 as MDHEN and CDR2 as SYDVKM. The CDR3 reads CASSFRGLAYNEQFF. CDR3 bases: TGTGCCAGCAGTTTCCGGGGACTGGCCTACAATGAGCAGTTCTTC.

The chain is built from TRBV12-5 and TRBJ2-5; perhaps TRBD1 as D (6 bases). The CDR3 loop spans 14 amino acids. Looked up from germline, CDR1 is LGHNT and CDR2 is FRNRAP. Trimming removed 6 bases at V and 5 bases at J, with 16 bases between. The chain's CDR3 is CASGSLQGTETQYF. CDR3 coding DNA: TGTGCTAGTGGCAGCCTACAGGGAACGGAGACCCAGTACTTC.

The chain has TRBV15 and TRBJ2-7; TRBD2 aligns across 13 bases. Germline V gene lookup returns CDR1 LNHNV and CDR2 YYDKDF (reference sequence). V trimming: 5 bases; J trimming: 2 bases; junction bases outside the gene matches: 3. This CDR3 is built from 15 residues. The CDR3 here is CATSRGTSGTYEQYF. The CDR3 coding sequence is TGTGCCACCAGCCGTGGGACTAGCGGGACCTACGAGCAGTACTTC.

V usage is TRBV29-1 and J usage is TRBJ2-5; TRBD2 is a possible D gene (6 bases). Between the trimmed V and J ends, which lost 2 bases and 4 bases, there was a span of 14 bases. The CDR3 is 14 residues long. Germline loops: CDR1 SQVTM, CDR2 ANQGSEA. CDR3 nucleotide sequence: TGCAGCGTTGAAAACCCCGGGAGAGGAGAGACCCAGTACTTC. It is translated as CSVENPGRGETQYF.

This chain uses TRBV10-2 with TRBJ1-4; TRBD1 might be the D (5 bases). Germline CDR1 reads WSHSY; CDR2 reads SAAADI. The CDR3 covers 15 residues. V was trimmed by 3 bases and J by 7 bases, leaving 15 bases between them. The CDR3: CASSDEAPGGEKLFF. Written as DNA, the CDR3 is TGCGCCAGCAGTGACGAAGCCCCGGGGGGTGAAAAACTGTTTTTT.

J is TRBJ1-6 and V is TRBV7-9, with D unclear. The CDR3 is made up of 13 amino acids. CDR1 is SEHNR, CDR2 FQNEAQ, per germline (reference sequence). Deletions cut 5 bases from V and 8 bases from J, with 10 bases between. The CDR3 loop reads CASSPMAYSPLHF. In DNA, the CDR3 is TGTGCCAGCAGCCCTATGGCTTATTCACCCCTCCACTTT.

This chain uses TRBV7-2 with TRBJ2-2; TRBD1 matches at 9 bases. The length of the CDR3 is 15 residues. Germline CDR1 reads SGHTA; CDR2 reads FQGNSA. J was trimmed by 3 bases and V by 4 bases; bases with no gene match: 3. The CDR3 region is CASSSQGADTGELFF. The CDR3 DNA reads as TGTGCCAGCAGCTCACAGGGGGCGGACACCGGGGAGCTGTTTTTT.